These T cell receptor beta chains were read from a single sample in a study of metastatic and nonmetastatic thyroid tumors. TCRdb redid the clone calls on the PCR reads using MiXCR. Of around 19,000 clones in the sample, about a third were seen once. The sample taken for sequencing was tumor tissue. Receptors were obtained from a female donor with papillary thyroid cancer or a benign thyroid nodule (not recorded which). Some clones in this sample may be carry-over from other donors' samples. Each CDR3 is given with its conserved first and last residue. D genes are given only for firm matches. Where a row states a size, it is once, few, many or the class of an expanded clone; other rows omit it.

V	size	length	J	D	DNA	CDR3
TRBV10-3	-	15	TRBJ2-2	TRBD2	TGTGCCACCAATAGACTAGCGGTGAACACCGGGGAGCTGTTTTTT	CATNRLAVNTGELFF
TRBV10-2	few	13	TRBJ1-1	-	TGCGCCAGCAGTGAAGACAAGAACACTGAAGCTTTCTTT	CASSEDKNTEAFF
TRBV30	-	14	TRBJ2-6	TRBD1	TGTGCCTGGGCAGGGGGCTCTGGGGCCAACGTCCTGACTTTC	CAWAGGSGANVLTF
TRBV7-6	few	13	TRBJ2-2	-	TGTGCCAGCAGCCCACAGGTGGACGGGGAGCTGTTTTTT	CASSPQVDGELFF
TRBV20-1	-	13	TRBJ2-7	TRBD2	TGCAGTAGTGGGGGGACTAGCGCCTACGAGCAGTACTTC	CSSGGTSAYEQYF
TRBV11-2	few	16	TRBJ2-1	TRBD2	TGTGCCAGCAGCGTGAGACAGATAGCGGGGAACAATGAGCAGTTCTTC	CASSVRQIAGNNEQFF
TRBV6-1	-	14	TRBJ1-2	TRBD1	TGTGCCAGCAGCCCGGGAGGGACAGGGAATGGCTACACCTTC	CASSPGGTGNGYTF
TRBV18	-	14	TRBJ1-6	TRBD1	TGTGCCAGCTCACGGACAGGGAGGCAATCACCCCTCCACTTT	CASSRTGRQSPLHF
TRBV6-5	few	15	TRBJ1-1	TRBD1	TGTGCCAGCAGTCTACGGACAGGGGAGGGGACTGAAGCTTTCTTT	CASSLRTGEGTEAFF
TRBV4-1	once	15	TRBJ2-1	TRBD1	TGCGCCAGCAGCCAATCCGGGACAGGGGTCGATGAGCAGTTCTTC	CASSQSGTGVDEQFF
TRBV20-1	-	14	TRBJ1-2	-	TGCAGTGCTAGTACCCCGGGGGGAGGGGATGGCTACACCTTC	CSASTPGGGDGYTF
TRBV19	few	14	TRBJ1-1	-	TGTGCCAGTAGTGCTAGACAGGTGAACACTGAAGCTTTCTTT	CASSARQVNTEAFF
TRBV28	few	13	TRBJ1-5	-	TGTGCCAGCAGCCCCGGGGGCAATCAGCCCCAGCATTTT	CASSPGGNQPQHF
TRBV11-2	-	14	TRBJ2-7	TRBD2	TGTGCCAGCAGCCCTCCGGGAGGCTCCTACGAGCAGTACTTC	CASSPPGGSYEQYF
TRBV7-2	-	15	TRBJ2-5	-	TGTGCCAGCAGCTCACAGGGAGGGTGGTCGGAGACCCAGTACTTC	CASSSQGGWSETQYF
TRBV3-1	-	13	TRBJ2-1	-	TGTGCCACCGGCGAGGTCACTTACAATGAGCAGTTCTTC	CATGEVTYNEQFF
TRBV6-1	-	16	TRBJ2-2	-	TGTGCCAGCAGTGAACCGGGGACCAGCGGTGGCGGGGAGCTGTTTTTT	CASSEPGTSGGGELFF
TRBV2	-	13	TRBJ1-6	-	TGTGCCAGCCTACGGACACTAAATTCACCCCTCCACTTT	CASLRTLNSPLHF
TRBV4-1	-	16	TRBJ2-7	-	TGCGCCAGCAGCCAGGATCCATCCGGGGCCACCTACGAGCAGTACTTC	CASSQDPSGATYEQYF
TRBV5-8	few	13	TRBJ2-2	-	TGTGCCAGCAGCTTGGGAGCCGCCGGGGAGCTGTTTTTT	CASSLGAAGELFF
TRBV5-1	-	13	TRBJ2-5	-	TGCGCCAGCAGCCCGAGGGTCCAAGAGACCCAGTACTTC	CASSPRVQETQYF
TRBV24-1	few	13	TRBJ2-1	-	TGTGCCACCAGTGATTCCGTCTACGGGGAGCAGTTCTTC	CATSDSVYGEQFF
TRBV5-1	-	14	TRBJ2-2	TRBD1	TGCGCCAGCAGCGACAGGGCCATAGGAGGGGAGCTGTTTTTT	CASSDRAIGGELFF
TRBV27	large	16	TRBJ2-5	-	TGTGCCAGCAGTCTTCAACCGGGAGCGCAACAAGAGACCCAGTACTTC	CASSLQPGAQQETQYF
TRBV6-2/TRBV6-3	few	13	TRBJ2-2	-	TGTGCCAGCAGTTACAGGGACACCGGGGAGCTGTTTTTT	CASSYRDTGELFF
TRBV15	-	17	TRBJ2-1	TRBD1	TGTGCCACCAGCAGGACCTCTTCGGGACAGGTTTACAATGAGCAGTTCTTC	CATSRTSSGQVYNEQFF
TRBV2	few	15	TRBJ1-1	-	TGTGCCAGCAGTGTGATCGGGTTAGGGGACACTGAAGCTTTCTTT	CASSVIGLGDTEAFF
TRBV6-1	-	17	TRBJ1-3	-	TGTGCCAGCAGTGAAAATTGGGGGAGCTGCTCTGGAAACACCATATATTTT	CASSENWGSCSGNTIYF
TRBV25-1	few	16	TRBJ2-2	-	TGTGCCAGCAGTGAATGGGGTCAGGGGAACACCGGGGAGCTGTTTTTT	CASSEWGQGNTGELFF
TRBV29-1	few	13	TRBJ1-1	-	TGCAGCGTTGAGTTGGGGGCAGGCACTGAAGCTTTCTTT	CSVELGAGTEAFF
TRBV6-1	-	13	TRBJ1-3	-	TGTGCCAGCAGAGGGGGGGCTGGAAACACCATATATTTT	CASRGGAGNTIYF
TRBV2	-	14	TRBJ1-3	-	TGTGCCAGCAAATACAGGGATGCTGGAAACACCATATATTTT	CASKYRDAGNTIYF
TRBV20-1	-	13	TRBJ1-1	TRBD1	TGCAGTGCTAGAAGACAGGGTGGGACTGAAGCTTTCTTT	CSARRQGGTEAFF
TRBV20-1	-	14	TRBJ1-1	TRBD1	TGCAGTGCCCTGACAGGGGGCGCAGGGACTGAAGCTTTCTTT	CSALTGGAGTEAFF
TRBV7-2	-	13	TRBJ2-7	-	TGTGCCAGCACTCGGGACGCCTCCTACGAGCAGTACTTC	CASTRDASYEQYF
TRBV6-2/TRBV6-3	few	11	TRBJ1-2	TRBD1	TGTGCCAGCAGTGGACAGGGTACGAACACCTTC	CASSGQGTNTF
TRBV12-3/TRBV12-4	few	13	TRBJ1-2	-	TGTGCCAGCAGTCCGGACATTGGCTATGGCTACACCTTC	CASSPDIGYGYTF
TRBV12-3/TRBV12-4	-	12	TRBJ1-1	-	TGTGCCAGCAGCTCTGGGGGAACTGAAGCTTTCTTT	CASSSGGTEAFF
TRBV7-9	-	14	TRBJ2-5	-	TGTGCCAGCAGCTACGGGGGCGTTGTAGAGACCCAGTACTTC	CASSYGGVVETQYF
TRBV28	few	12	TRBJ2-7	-	TGTGCCAGCAGTAAACGGACGGATTTTCAGTACTTC	CASSKRTDFQYF
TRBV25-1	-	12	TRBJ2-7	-	TGTGCCAGCACCGACAGCCCCTACGAGCAGTACTTC	CASTDSPYEQYF
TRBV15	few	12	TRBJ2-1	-	TGTGCCACCAGCAGAGAGGGGGATGAGCAGTTCTTC	CATSREGDEQFF
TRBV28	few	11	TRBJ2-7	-	TGTGCCAGCAGTAGGGGTTACGAGCAGTACTTC	CASSRGYEQYF
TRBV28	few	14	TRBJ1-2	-	TGTGCCAGCAGTTTACGTCGGGGGCTCTATGGCTACACCTTC	CASSLRRGLYGYTF
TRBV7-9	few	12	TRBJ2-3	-	TGTGCCAGCAGCGCTGCGACAGATACGCAGTATTTT	CASSAATDTQYF
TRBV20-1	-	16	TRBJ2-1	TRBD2	TGCAGTGCCAATTCGGGCGGTTGGCGGGAGGGGAATGAGCAGTTCTTC	CSANSGGWREGNEQFF
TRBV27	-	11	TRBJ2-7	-	TGTGCCAGCTGGAGGGACGGCGAGCAGTACTTC	CASWRDGEQYF
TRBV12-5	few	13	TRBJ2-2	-	TGTGCTAGTGGTTTGCAGGGTGGCGGGGAGCTGTTTTTT	CASGLQGGGELFF